These 25 T cell receptor beta chains were sequenced from one sample in a study of T cells after yellow fever vaccination. TCRdb processed the 5' RACE reads anew with MiXCR; each CDR3 protein has one entry. The top ten clones hold 23% of a sample with some 300,000 distinct CDR3 sequences, roughly 3.5% of them seen once. The specimen was PBMCs, collected on the day of the yellow fever booster vaccination. Receptor source: a man aged 18 to 29 who received the YFV17D yellow fever vaccine.

V usage is TRBV20-1 and J usage is TRBJ2-6; no firm D call. This CDR3 comprises 14 residues. Germline V gene lookup returns CDR1 DFQATT and CDR2 SNEGSKA (reference sequence). V dropped 6 bases and J dropped 4 bases, with 13 bases sitting between them. CDR3 protein: CSAPVFSGANVLTF. DNA of the CDR3: TGCAGTGCCCCGGTGTTTTCGGGGGCCAACGTCCTGACTTTC.

There are many counts of this clonotype. The chain links TRBV9 to TRBJ1-4; no reliable D call. CDR3 length equals 16 residues. The V end lost 4 bases, the J end lost 0 bases, and 13 bases lay between the germline ends. Germline V gene data show CDR1 as SGDLS and CDR2 as YYNGEE. This chain's CDR3 is CASSPMEGATNEKLFF. The CDR3 nucleotides read TGTGCCAGCAGCCCCATGGAAGGAGCAACTAATGAAAAACTGTTTTTT.

This clonotype was detected many times. This rearrangement joins TRBV6-4 to TRBJ2-3; the D gene is possibly TRBD2 (5 bases). V lost 2 bases and J lost 2, with 14 bases in between. In germline, CDR1 is MRHNA, CDR2 SNTAGT. The CDR3 spans 16 residues. CDR3 nucleotides: TGTGCCAGCAGTGACACGTCGGGGAGCGCCACAGATACGCAGTATTTT. Translation gives CASSDTSGSATDTQYF.

The chain employs TRBV20-1 and TRBJ2-3; D could derive from TRBD1 or TRBD2 (5 bases each). Germline CDR1 and CDR2: DFQATT and SNEGSKA (reference sequence). Trimming shortened V by 7 bases and J by 2 bases, and 19 bases separated the two germline ends. There are 15 residues in the CDR3. The CDR3 is CSGPRGKGATDTQYF. The CDR3 nucleotides are TGCAGTGGCCCGAGGGGTAAGGGCGCCACAGATACGCAGTATTTT.

CDR3 bases: TGTGCCAGCAGCTTAAGTCTGTCGAATGAGCAGTTCTTC. It translates to CASSLSLSNEQFF. The V call is TRBV11-2, the J call TRBJ2-1; D is undetermined. CDR1 and CDR2 (germline): SGHAT, FQNNGV. The CDR3 is 13 amino acids. V gave up 2 bases and J gave up 7 bases, with 9 bases separating them.

The sample holds a few counts of this clonotype. The genes are TRBV9 and TRBJ2-2; TRBD2 aligns across 9 bases. Per germline, CDR1 SGDLS and CDR2 YYNGEE. There are 19 residues in the CDR3. J was trimmed by 1 base and V by 0 bases; bases with no gene match: 10. This CDR3 is CASSVATLSTSGNTGELFF. The CDR3 region has the DNA TGTGCCAGCAGCGTAGCTACCCTCTCGACTAGCGGGAACACCGGGGAGCTGTTTTTT.

This clonotype was counted ten times or more. The chain combines TRBV9 with TRBJ2-5, with 7 bases identical to TRBD2. Looked up from germline, CDR1 is SGDLS and CDR2 is YYNGEE. The J segment lost 0 bases and the V segment lost 0 bases, leaving 2 bases of the junction unmatched. This CDR3 region has 15 residues. CDR3 region: CASSVGLADQETQYF. The CDR3 bases are TGTGCCAGCAGCGTAGGCCTAGCGGACCAAGAGACCCAGTACTTC.

This rearrangement joins TRBV28 to TRBJ2-7, with TRBD1 identical over 9 bases. In germline, CDR1 is MDHEN, CDR2 SYDVKM. This CDR3 comprises 15 residues. After removal of 4 bases from V and 6 bases from J, the junction contained 10 bases not matched to a gene. The CDR3 region is CASSSGQGYSSEQYV. CDR3 in DNA: TGTGCCAGCAGTTCGGGACAGGGTTATTCGAGCGAGCAGTACGTC.

The chain couples TRBV4-2 to TRBJ2-5; 7 bases are shared with TRBD1. The V and J ends lost 2 bases and 8 bases, in that order; junction bases with no gene match: 11. Germline CDR1 LGHNA, CDR2 YNFKEQ. The CDR3 is made up of 15 amino acids. CDR3 DNA sequence: TGTGCCAGCAGCCAATCACCGACAGGGCTGGGTACCCAGTACTTC. Translation gives CASSQSPTGLGTQYF.

This clonotype was recorded at least ten times. This rearrangement joins TRBV4-2 to TRBJ2-7; no reliable D call. This CDR3 comprises 13 residues. Trimming removed 2 bases at V and 3 bases at J, with 8 bases between. Per germline, CDR1 LGHNA and CDR2 YNFKEQ. The CDR3 coding sequence is TGTGCCAGCAGCCAAAGGGTGGGCTACGAGCAGTACGTC. This translates into CASSQRVGYEQYV.

This clonotype was recorded at least ten times. The rearrangement uses TRBV10-3 and TRBJ2-7; 8 bases map to TRBD2. The CDR3 loop spans 15 amino acids. The V gene end was trimmed by 1 base and the J gene end by 5 bases; junction bases not matched to a gene: 7. Germline CDR1 and CDR2: ENHRY and SYGVKD. CDR3 loop: CAISEWGGGPHEQYF. As DNA, the CDR3 is TGTGCCATCAGTGAGTGGGGCGGGGGGCCGCACGAGCAGTACTTC.

This clonotype has at least ten counts. The rearrangement joins TRBV5-6 to TRBJ2-1; 8 positions agree with TRBD1. Germline-derived CDR1 and CDR2 are SGHDT and YYEEEE. This CDR3 is 13 amino acids long. After removal of 5 bases from V and 6 bases from J, the junction contained 4 bases not matched to a gene. CDR3 region: CASRWTGSNEQFF. The CDR3 nucleotides read TGTGCCAGCAGATGGACAGGGAGCAATGAGCAGTTCTTC.

This clonotype was observed at least ten times. The genes are TRBV11-2 and TRBJ2-1; possibly TRBD1 for D (5 bases). The germline V gene encodes CDR1 SGHAT and CDR2 FQNNGV. This CDR3 is built from 16 residues. The V gene lost 5 bases and the J gene lost 9 bases, with 23 bases spanning the gap. For the CDR3, the DNA is TGTGCCAGCAGCCTTAGGACATCCACCTCTGGTGGTGAGCAGTTCTTC. Amino acid sequence: CASSLRTSTSGGEQFF.

This clonotype turned up a few times. The CDR3 DNA reads TGCGCCAGCAGCTTATATGGACAGGAAAACAATGAGCAGTTCTTC. Translation: CASSLYGQENNEQFF. J is TRBJ2-1 and V is TRBV5-1; 7 bases line up with TRBD1. Germline V gene data show CDR1 as SGHRS and CDR2 as YFSETQ. V lost 2 bases to trimming and J lost 5 bases; unmatched junction nucleotides: 7. This CDR3 comprises 15 residues.

The table lists this clonotype with a few counts. The chain joins TRBV29-1 to TRBJ2-3, with 7 bases aligning to TRBD1. Germline CDR1 and CDR2: SQVTM and ANQGSEA. V was clipped by 6 bases and J by 2 bases; unmatched bases: 5. The CDR3 totals 13 residues. The CDR3 sequence: CSVRGQYTDTQYF. The CDR3 DNA is TGCAGCGTGAGGGGGCAGTACACAGATACGCAGTATTTT.

This clonotype was detected ten times or more. The chain couples TRBV4-1 to TRBJ2-7; D is perhaps TRBD1 (5 bases). The V and J ends lost 4 bases and 1 base respectively, with 14 bases between them. The CDR3 has 15 residues. Germline CDR1 MGHRA, CDR2 YSYEKL. DNA of the CDR3: TGCGCCAGCAGCCCCTCGGACACATCTTCCTACGAGCAGTACTTC. As protein: CASSPSDTSSYEQYF.

This clonotype appeared a few times. J is TRBJ2-3 and V is TRBV5-1, with TRBD2 identical over 8 bases. From germline, CDR1 is SGHRS and CDR2 YFSETQ. Germline trimming cut 5 bases from V and 8 bases from J; bases unmatched to any gene: 16. CDR3 length equals 16 residues. CDR3 sequence reads: CASSSPGGGQLGTQYF. The CDR3 DNA reads TGCGCCAGCAGTTCCCCCGGGGGGGGCCAGTTGGGTACGCAGTATTTT.

The rearrangement joins TRBV9 to TRBJ2-2, with 10 bases identical to TRBD1. CDR3 length equals 18 residues. The germline V gene has CDR1 SGDLS and CDR2 YYNGEE. The V segment lost 0 bases and the J segment 2 bases; nucleotides outside the gene matches: 7. The CDR3 DNA is TGTGCCAGCAGCGTAGAATTTGGGACAGGGGCAAACACCGGGGAGCTGTTTTTT. Protein: CASSVEFGTGANTGELFF.

This clonotype was counted only a few times. The chain links TRBV12-3 or TRBV12-4 to TRBJ2-7, with a possible D match to TRBD2 (6 bases). V lost 6 bases to trimming and J lost 4 bases, with 16 bases between them. The CDR3 contains 14 residues. The CDR3 sequence: CASSGLFGGYEQYF. CDR3 DNA sequence: TGTGCCAGCAGCGGTCTTTTCGGGGGTTACGAGCAGTACTTC.

This clonotype was detected many times. The CDR3 DNA reads as TGTGCCAGCAGGGGACTAGCGGGGGCCTACACCGGGGAGCTGTTTTTT. Protein sequence: CASRGLAGAYTGELFF. The V gene is TRBV2, the J gene TRBJ2-2; 14 bases fit TRBD2. Trimming at V came to 6 bases and at J to 3 bases, leaving 3 bases not matched to a gene. This CDR3 is built from 16 residues. Germline V gene data show CDR1 as SNHLY and CDR2 as FYNNEI.

In this sample, this clonotype turned up many times. V gene TRBV7-2 combines with J gene TRBJ1-2, with D maybe TRBD1 (6 bases). The ends were cut back, 5 bases at V and 4 bases at J, with 14 bases in the middle. Per the germline V gene, CDR1 is SGHTA and CDR2 is FQGNSA. The CDR3 has 14 residues. CDR3 nucleotides: TGTGCCAGCAGCCCACGACAGGAGGGCTATGGCTACACCTTC. The encoded protein is CASSPRQEGYGYTF.

This clonotype was observed many times. This chain links TRBV27 with TRBJ1-5, with 11 bases aligning to TRBD1. This CDR3 comprises 17 residues. The V and J ends lost 2 bases and 7 bases, in that order; junction bases with no gene match: 10. The germline V gene encodes CDR1 MNHEY and CDR2 SMNVEV (reference sequence). The CDR3: CASSLVPSGQGAQPQHF. CDR3 coding DNA: TGTGCCAGCAGTTTAGTCCCCTCAGGACAGGGGGCCCAGCCCCAGCATTTT.

The sample holds many counts of this clonotype. The chain employs TRBV29-1 and TRBJ2-3, with D possibly matching TRBD1 (6 bases). The CDR3 extends over 11 amino acids. CDR1 SQVTM and CDR2 ANQGSEA come from the germline V gene. V was shortened by 3 bases and J by 11 bases, with 12 bases between the two germline ends. CDR3 coding DNA: TGCAGCGTTGATTGGGGGCTTGGGCAGTATTTT. Encoded protein: CSVDWGLGQYF.

Only a few counts were recorded for this clonotype. The genes are TRBV7-2 and TRBJ1-5; no firm D call. The germline gives CDR1 SGHTA, CDR2 FQGNSA. The CDR3 spans 15 residues. V gave up 1 base and J gave up 1 base, with 8 bases separating them. CDR3 coding DNA: TGTGCCAGCAGCTTAGTATCGGGGAGCAATCAGCCCCAGCATTTT. Translation gives CASSLVSGSNQPQHF. Full variable domain (remainder filled in from reference TRBV7-2 and TRBJ1-5): GAGVSQSPSNKVTEKGKDVELRCDPISGHTALYWYRQSLGQGLEFLIYFQGNSAPDKSGLPSDRFSAERTGGSVSTLTIQRTQQEDSAVYLCASSLVSGSNQPQHFGDGTRLSIL.

There are many counts of this clonotype. DNA for the CDR3: TGCAGTGCTAGAGGTGGAAGCGGGGGGCCCACGGGGACAGATACGCAGTATTTT. This gives the protein CSARGGSGGPTGTDTQYF. The rearrangement links TRBV20-1 to TRBJ2-3, with 9 bases identical to TRBD2. The V gene's germline CDR1 is DFQATT and CDR2 SNEGSKA (reference sequence). V was clipped by 1 base and J by 3 bases; unmatched bases: 14. The CDR3 extends over 18 amino acids.